Listed here are 6 T cell receptor beta chains from one sample, sequenced in a study of T cells after yellow fever vaccination. TCRdb re-analysed the 5' RACE reads in MiXCR, keeping a single row per CDR3 protein. The profile shows 250,000 or so distinct CDR3 sequences, less than 7.5% of them singletons. The sample consisted of CD4+ T cells sorted from PBMCs, taken on the day of the yellow fever booster vaccination. The origin of the receptors is a man aged 25 to 45 who received the YFV17D yellow fever vaccine.

This clonotype was observed many times. V usage is TRBV6-5 and J usage is TRBJ2-3; 7 nucleotides line up with TRBD2. CDR1 is MNHEY, CDR2 SVGAGI, per germline. The CDR3 extends over 17 amino acids. Losses at the gene ends were 2 bases for V and 4 bases for J; bases not matched to a gene: 12. CDR3 sequence (DNA): TGTGCCAGCAGTTACAAAACGGGAGGCCTCATTTCAGATACGCAGTATTTT. Its translation: CASSYKTGGLISDTQYF.

The rearrangement links TRBV20-1 to TRBJ2-1; 11 bases line up with TRBD2. The CDR3 extends over 12 amino acids. From germline, CDR1 is DFQATT and CDR2 SNEGSKA (reference sequence). The ends lost 0 bases at V and 14 bases at J; junction bases unmatched: 3. CDR3 coding DNA: TGCAGTGCTAGAGAAAAGGGACTAGCGGAGTTCTTC. Translated, it gives CSAREKGLAEFF.

There are many counts of this clonotype. The chain couples TRBV4-3 to TRBJ1-1, with D unresolved. Trimming removed 0 bases from V and 8 bases from J, with 13 bases in between. The CDR3 loop spans 14 amino acids. The germline V gene has CDR1 LGHNA and CDR2 YSLEER. The CDR3 loop is CASSQDGTAIEAFF. DNA for the CDR3: TGCGCCAGCAGCCAAGATGGAACGGCTATAGAAGCTTTCTTT.

This clonotype was observed many times. V gene TRBV5-1 combines with J gene TRBJ1-2; tentatively, D is TRBD1 (6 bases). This CDR3 has 15 residues. Trimming pared 5 bases from V and 5 bases from J, leaving 19 bases between. The germline V gene encodes CDR1 SGHRS and CDR2 YFSETQ. CDR3 loop: CASSSGGTTIYGYTF. CDR3 DNA: TGCGCCAGCAGTTCGGGGGGGACAACGATTTATGGCTACACCTTC.

J is TRBJ1-1 and V is TRBV30; no definite D call. Looked up from germline, CDR1 is GTSNPN and CDR2 is SVGIG (reference sequence). The V and J ends lost 1 base and 5 bases respectively, with 14 bases between them. The CDR3 length is 14 residues. CDR3 nucleotide sequence: TGTGCCTGGAGTGCCATTAATGCAATTACTGAAGCTTTCTTT. It translates to CAWSAINAITEAFF.

This clonotype was picked up a small number of times. The rearrangement joins TRBV12-3 or TRBV12-4 to TRBJ2-7, with 10 positions matching TRBD2. J lost 3 bases, V lost 3 bases, and 11 bases had no gene match. CDR3 size: 17 residues. The CDR3 nucleotides read TGTGCCAGCAGTTTTGGGACTAGCGTCACGGGCTACTACGAGCAGTACTTC. This codes for CASSFGTSVTGYYEQYF.